The sequence of this T cell receptor (beta chain) was determined in a study of PD-L1 blockade in urothelial cancer. Study overall: It was at 3 weeks (second dose) and 6 weeks after treatment start that blood was analyzed.

Study-level findings and limits: Pretreatment clonality of the blood TCR repertoire below the median was predictive of superior survival.

Germline loops: CDR1 LNHDA, CDR2 SQIVND (reference sequence). This CDR3 has 12 amino acids. The ends were cut back, 4 bases at V and 5 bases at J, with 9 bases in the middle. Notes on this clone: What it recognizes is unknown.

For each patient, 1 to 8 samples were obtained, pretreatment and on-treatment. TCRdb's copy holds only in-frame clones and misses some; the assay was immunoSEQ multiplex PCR. The table has about 84,000 clones, 82% seen once. The chain is built from TRBV19 and TRBJ2-7, with D uncertain. Source: PBMCs, taken around atezolizumab (anti-PD-L1) treatment. This TCR was recovered from a man aged 65-85 years with urothelial cancer. The CDR3 is CASSNILNEQYF. In nucleotides, the CDR3 is TGTGCCAGTAGTAACATCCTCAACGAGCAGTACTTC.